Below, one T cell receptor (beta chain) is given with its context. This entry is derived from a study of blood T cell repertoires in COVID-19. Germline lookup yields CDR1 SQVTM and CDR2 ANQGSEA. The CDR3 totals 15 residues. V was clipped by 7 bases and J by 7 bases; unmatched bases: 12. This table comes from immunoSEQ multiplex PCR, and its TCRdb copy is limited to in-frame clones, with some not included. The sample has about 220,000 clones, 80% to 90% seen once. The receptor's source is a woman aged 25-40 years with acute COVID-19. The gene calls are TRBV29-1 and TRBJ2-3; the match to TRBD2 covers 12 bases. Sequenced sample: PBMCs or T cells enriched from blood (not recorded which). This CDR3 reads CSAPLAGGVRNTQYF. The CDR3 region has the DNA TGCAGCGCTCCACTAGCGGGGGGCGTCCGGAATACGCAGTATTTT.